This T cell receptor (beta chain) was found in a study of spatial heterogeneity in lung cancer. Broader study findings: Whereas they appeared in blood less at follow-up, ubiquitous expanded tumor TCRs appeared there more at resection.

TCRdb processed the 5' RACE reads anew with MiXCR; each CDR3 protein has one entry. This table has 23,000 or so distinct CDR3 sequences, approximately 4.7% appearing once. Regarding time point: sample taken at primary tumor resection. Many counts were recorded for this clonotype. Its antigen is unidentified. The CDR3 sequence is 13 residues long. CDR1 and CDR2 from the germline V gene are ENHRY and SYGVKD. V lost 7 bases to trimming and J lost 2 bases, with 11 bases between them. The sequence was obtained from a male donor with early-stage non-small cell lung cancer. Sample: PBMCs, taken at surgery. This rearrangement joins TRBV10-3 to TRBJ2-5; possible D gene TRBD2, 5 bases. CDR3 sequence (DNA): TGTGCCATCAACTCGCCGGGGCAAGAGACCCAGTACTTC. Translating gives CAINSPGQETQYF.